This passage covers 24 T cell receptor beta chains from one sample sequenced in a study of OX40 agonist ivuxolimab in advanced cancers. Sequencing used immunoSEQ multiplex PCR; TCRdb keeps in-frame clones, though not all of them. The sample consists of roughly 70,000 clones, roughly 85% of them appearing once. The sample in question was CD4+ or CD8+ T cells sorted from blood, obtained in a trial of the OX40 agonist ivuxolimab. These receptors originate from an adult with an advanced solid tumor such as melanoma, head and neck, liver or kidney cancer.

The chain uses TRBV5-1 and TRBJ2-3; D may be TRBD1 (5 bases). CDR1 and CDR2 (germline): SGHRS, YFSETQ. The CDR3 runs 12 residues. Trimming took 0 bases from V and 6 from J, leaving 5 bases between them. For the CDR3, the DNA is TGCGCCAGCAGCTTGGGACAGGATACGCAGTATTTT. This encodes CASSLGQDTQYF.

The V gene is TRBV7-2, the J gene TRBJ2-5; D is possibly TRBD2 (6 bases). The CDR3 runs to 15 residues. The germline gives CDR1 SGHTA, CDR2 FQGNSA. Trimming took off 0 bases at V and 0 bases at J, with 8 bases between the two ends. Here the CDR3 DNA reads TGTGCCAGCAGCTTAGCGGGAGGATACCAAGAGACCCAGTACTTC. Its protein product is CASSLAGGYQETQYF.

V usage is TRBV5-5 and J usage is TRBJ1-1; a weak D match, TRBD1 (5 bases). Trimming removed 1 base at V and 5 bases at J, with 21 bases between. Germline lookup yields CDR1 SGHKS and CDR2 YYEKEE (reference sequence). This CDR3 has 17 residues. CDR3 loop: CASSLFQGWTAVTEAFF. The CDR3 region has the DNA TGTGCCAGCAGCTTGTTTCAGGGTTGGACCGCAGTTACTGAAGCTTTCTTT.

With respect to this clone: Other DNA sequences within the sample encode an identical CDR3. This rearrangement joins TRBV7-9 to TRBJ2-7; 8 positions match TRBD1. Germline values: CDR1 SEHNR, CDR2 FQNEAQ (reference sequence). The CDR3 extends over 14 amino acids. The J segment lost 2 bases and the V segment lost 5 bases, leaving 5 bases of the junction unmatched. The CDR3 DNA reads as TGTGCCAGCAGCCCGAGACAGGGGACCTACGAGCAGTACTTC. Its protein product is CASSPRQGTYEQYF. The full variable domain, with the rest looked up from reference TRBV7-9 and TRBJ2-7, is DTGVSQNPRHKITKRGQNVTFRCDPISEHNRLYWYRQTLGQGPEFLTYFQNEAQLEKSRLLSDRFSAERPKGSFSTLEIQRTEQGDSAMYLCASSPRQGTYEQYFGPGTRLTVT.

As concerns this clone: In the same sample, other DNA sequences code for this CDR3. V and J are TRBV20-1 and TRBJ2-3; D is ambiguous. The V gene's germline CDR1 is DFQATT and CDR2 SNEGSKA (reference sequence). The CDR3 runs to 11 residues. Trimming took off 5 bases at V and 4 bases at J, with 7 bases between the two ends. DNA of the CDR3: TGCAGTGCTGGTAGGGCAGATACGCAGTATTTT. Protein: CSAGRADTQYF.

V and J are TRBV9 and TRBJ1-6; D is uncertain. V gave up 0 bases and J gave up 6 bases, with 7 bases separating them. This CDR3 has 14 amino acids. CDR1 and CDR2 from the germline V gene are SGDLS and YYNGEE. The CDR3 reads CASSVVPGNSPLHF. DNA of the CDR3: TGTGCCAGCAGCGTAGTCCCCGGTAATTCACCCCTCCACTTT.

V gene TRBV23-1 combines with J gene TRBJ2-7; 9 bases fit TRBD1. TRBV23-1 carries the ORF label, with uncertain function. The length of the CDR3 is 15 residues. V shed 6 bases and J 5 bases; nucleotides not matched to a gene: 11. CDR3 DNA sequence: TGCGCCAGCAGCCAAACCGGGACAGGGACCGACGAGCAGTACTTC. This codes for CASSQTGTGTDEQYF.

The chain recombines TRBV4-2 with TRBJ2-5; 10 nucleotides match TRBD2. CDR1 LGHNA and CDR2 YNFKEQ come from the germline V gene. This CDR3 spans 17 amino acids. Unmatched junction bases numbered 10, after V lost 4 bases and J lost 2 bases. The CDR3 coding sequence is TGTGCCAGCAGCCGGGGGGAGAGGACTAGCGGACAAGAGACCCAGTACTTC. Translation: CASSRGERTSGQETQYF.

The chain has TRBV6-1 and TRBJ1-5; a weak D match, TRBD1 (6 bases). CDR1 is MNHNS and CDR2 is SASEGT in the germline V gene. V gave up 6 bases and J gave up 2 bases, with 14 bases separating them. The CDR3 runs to 15 residues. The CDR3 sequence is CASRAQGVRNQPQHF. CDR3 in DNA: TGTGCCAGCAGAGCACAGGGTGTTCGCAATCAGCCCCAGCATTTT.

This clone was seen a few times. This chain joins TRBV5-1 and TRBJ1-3, with D unclear. Germline V gene lookup returns CDR1 SGHRS and CDR2 YFSETQ. The CDR3 is 18 amino acids. Trimming pared 1 base from V and 0 bases from J, leaving 17 bases between. The CDR3 sequence is CASSLKQGNSLSGNTIYF. CDR3 DNA sequence: TGCGCCAGCAGCTTGAAACAAGGGAACTCTCTCTCTGGAAACACCATATATTTT.

The chain has TRBV2 and TRBJ1-2; weak D call: TRBD1 (5 bases). Germline V CDR1 and CDR2: SNHLY, FYNNEI. With 4 bases removed from V and 7 bases from J, the gap between germline ends came to 13 bases. CDR3 length: 13 residues. CDR3 residues: CASSGRQGGGYTF. The CDR3 DNA follows: TGTGCCAGCAGTGGGCGGCAGGGTGGTGGCTACACCTTC.

This clone was observed a few times. The V and J genes are TRBV11-2 and TRBJ1-6; no reliable D call. Germline V gives CDR1 SGHAT, CDR2 FQNNGV. With 5 bases removed from V and 9 bases from J, the gap between germline ends came to 8 bases. The CDR3 is 12 amino acids. The CDR3 nucleotides are TGTGCCAGCAGCCCCCAATCTTCACCCCTCCACTTT. It codes for CASSPQSSPLHF.

The chain carries TRBV5-1 and TRBJ2-1, with 13 positions matching TRBD2. Germline V gene data show CDR1 as SGHRS and CDR2 as YFSETQ. Germline trimming cut 4 bases from V and 7 bases from J; bases unmatched to any gene: 8. The CDR3 runs 16 residues. CDR3 DNA sequence: TGCGCCAGCAGCACACCTACTAGCGGGGGGGCGAATGAGCAGTTCTTC. Amino acids: CASSTPTSGGANEQFF. Based on the CDR3 plus reference TRBV5-1 and TRBJ2-1, the full variable domain is KAGVTQTPRYLIKTRGQQVTLSCSPISGHRSVSWYQQTPGQGLQFLFEYFSETQRNKGNFPGRFSGRQFSNSRSEMNVSTLELGDSALYLCASSTPTSGGANEQFFGPGTRLTVL.

The chain uses TRBV7-3 and TRBJ2-1; D is uncertain. Trimming pared 5 bases from V and 0 bases from J, leaving 11 bases between. Germline CDR1 and CDR2: SGHTA and FQGTGA. CDR3 length: 15 residues. DNA of the CDR3: TGTGCCAGCAGCAAAGCCATGAGCTCCTACAATGAGCAGTTCTTC. Translation: CASSKAMSSYNEQFF.

This chain connects TRBV7-8 to TRBJ2-7; D remains unclear. This CDR3 contains 11 residues. Trimming took off 2 bases at V and 5 bases at J, with 4 bases between the two ends. Germline V lookup: CDR1 SGHVS, CDR2 FQNEAQ. This CDR3 reads CASSLLHEQYF. DNA of the CDR3: TGTGCCAGCAGCTTATTACACGAGCAGTACTTC.

The rearrangement uses TRBV9 and TRBJ1-6; TRBD1 agrees at 10 bases. Germline V CDR1 and CDR2: SGDLS, YYNGEE. The CDR3 runs to 14 residues. The junction had 4 bases not matched to a gene; V was cut back by 4 bases and J by 9 bases. This CDR3 is CASSPTGGSSPLHF. CDR3 in DNA: TGTGCCAGCAGCCCGACAGGGGGCAGTTCACCCCTCCACTTT.

The V call is TRBV6-4, the J call TRBJ1-5; D unclear. V shed 5 bases and J shed 6 bases, with 8 bases lying between them. CDR1 is MRHNA, CDR2 SNTAGT, per germline. CDR3 length: 12 residues. This chain's CDR3 is CASSPWTQPQHF. CDR3 nucleotide sequence: TGTGCCAGCAGTCCTTGGACTCAGCCCCAGCATTTT.

The rearrangement links TRBV5-1 to TRBJ1-6; the D is unclear. V lost 0 bases and J lost 10, with 14 bases in between. Germline values: CDR1 SGHRS, CDR2 YFSETQ. The CDR3 sequence is 15 residues long. CDR3 bases: TGCGCCAGCAGCTTGGTAGGCAGCCAGGACTCACCCCTCCACTTT. Amino acids: CASSLVGSQDSPLHF.

The chain uses TRBV9 and TRBJ2-1, with TRBD2 identical over 10 bases. Per germline, CDR1 SGDLS and CDR2 YYNGEE. CDR3 length equals 19 residues. With V trimmed by 0 bases and J by 8 bases, 17 bases remained unmatched. Here the CDR3 reads CASSVEVRLAGGRVHEQFF. CDR3 DNA sequence: TGTGCCAGCAGCGTAGAAGTCCGATTAGCGGGGGGTCGGGTACATGAGCAGTTCTTC.

The gene calls are TRBV6-4 and TRBJ2-5, with TRBD1 matching over 9 bases. The V gene end was trimmed by 8 bases and the J gene end by 5 bases; junction bases not matched to a gene: 12. This CDR3 is built from 15 residues. Germline values: CDR1 MRHNA, CDR2 SNTAGT. CDR3 sequence (DNA): TGTGCCAGCGCTTGGGACAGGGAGGTCTTGGAGACCCAGTACTTC. It codes for CASAWDREVLETQYF.

The rearrangement links TRBV28 to TRBJ1-2; D is possibly TRBD1 (6 bases). This CDR3 comprises 14 residues. CDR1 is MDHEN and CDR2 is SYDVKM in the germline V gene. Trimming left V 7 bases short and J 4 bases short, with 16 bases between. The CDR3 here is CASIGGGRVYGYTF. CDR3 nucleotide sequence: TGTGCCAGCATAGGCGGGGGGCGCGTCTATGGCTACACCTTC.

V and J are TRBV18 and TRBJ2-5; D remains unclear. The length of the CDR3 is 13 residues. CDR1 and CDR2 from the germline V gene are KGHSH and LQKENI. Trimming left V 1 base short and J 5 bases short, with 8 bases between. CDR3 loop: CASSPLHGETQYF. In DNA, the CDR3 is TGTGCCAGCTCACCACTCCATGGGGAGACCCAGTACTTC.

J is TRBJ1-5 and V is TRBV6-1, with D maybe TRBD1 (5 bases). The CDR3 extends over 13 amino acids. V lost 7 bases and J 6 bases, leaving 13 bases between the germline ends. Germline-derived CDR1 and CDR2 are MNHNS and SASEGT. CDR3 protein: CASILRVGQPQHF. In DNA, the CDR3 is TGTGCCAGCATCCTCAGGGTTGGTCAGCCCCAGCATTTT.

V usage is TRBV6-7 and J usage is TRBJ1-2, with D possibly matching TRBD1 (5 bases). TRBV6-7 is an open reading frame, and its role is uncertain. CDR3 length: 17 residues. Trimming stripped 2 bases from V and 3 bases from J, with 19 bases between. DNA for the CDR3: TGTGCCAGCAGTTACCCTACGGCGGGGGTCCCTTACTATGGCTACACCTTC. It is translated as CASSYPTAGVPYYGYTF.